This TCR beta chain was identified during a study of PD-L1 blockade in urothelial cancer. For the study at large: Samples of blood were analyzed 3 weeks (second dose) and 6 weeks after treatment start.

The authors spiked synthetic TCR analog templates into each PCR. Some clones are missing from TCRdb's copy, which holds only in-frame ones; the method was immunoSEQ multiplex PCR. The sample holds around 92,000 clones; about 90% are singletons and the top ten take 0.97%. Time point indicated: pretreatment peripheral blood. The CDR3 contains 15 residues. Germline V gene data show CDR1 as LNHDA and CDR2 as SQIVND (reference sequence). V gave up 3 bases and J gave up 0 bases, with 8 bases separating them. The V and J genes are TRBV19 and TRBJ2-2; D unclear. The receptor was derived from a woman older than 75 with urothelial cancer. Sequenced material: PBMCs, taken around atezolizumab (anti-PD-L1) treatment. The DNA for the CDR3 is TGTGCCAGTAGTATGTTCAGCGCGAACACCGGGGAGCTGTTTTTT. Amino acids: CASSMFSANTGELFF.